Described below is a single T cell receptor beta chain sequence and its context. What it recognizes is unknown. CDR1 and CDR2 (germline): SGHRS, YFSETQ. This CDR3 contains 16 residues. Primed by a sample-barcoded 5' primer and a J-beta primer mix, a second PCR proceeded for about 6 to 11 cycles. From the 5' RACE reads, TCRdb called clonotypes with MiXCR, one entry per CDR3 protein. This table holds about 800,000 distinct CDR3 sequences, around 25% found once. This entry comes from a study of blood T cells in healthy people across ages. Overall study results and limits: Not knowing donor CMV status may have confounded expanded clonotype changes.

The data also belong to a second study, concerning T cells of mothers and their children.

The chain employs TRBV5-1 and TRBJ2-5, with TRBD2 identical over 13 bases. The DNA end favors TRBJ2-7, so the J call may be wrong. This sequence originates from a boy under 18 in good health. Sequencing was done on a sample of blood. This chain's CDR3 is CASSRGLAGDTYEQYF. The DNA for the CDR3 is TGCGCCAGCAGCCGAGGACTAGCGGGGGACACCTACGAGCAGTACTTC.